A selection of T cell receptor beta chains follows, all from one sample in a study of blood T cell repertoires in COVID-19. Sequencing used immunoSEQ multiplex PCR; TCRdb keeps in-frame clones, though not all of them. Of some 180,000 clones listed, 79% were seen once; the top ten hold 15% to 20%. Sequenced sample: PBMCs or T cells enriched from blood (not recorded which). The receptors here all came from a woman in her 70s in a cohort exposed to, infected with or recovered from COVID-19 (not recorded which). The conserved cysteine and the conserved F or W are not part of the CDR3 here. The D gene is left open where the match is weak.

D gene | J gene | V gene | CDR3 protein
. | TRBJ1-5 | TRBV27 | ASRGVGNQPQH
. | TRBJ2-5 | TRBV18 | ASSPNGPRETQY
. | TRBJ1-2 | TRBV3-1/TRBV3-2 | ASSQDTRGYT
. | TRBJ2-3 | TRBV9 | ASSTGQEGTGTDTQY
TRBD1 | TRBJ1-1 | TRBV6-5 | ASSYRAGGNTEAF
. | TRBJ2-3 | TRBV18 | ASSPLRALDTQY
TRBD2 | TRBJ2-2 | TRBV6-5 | ASTPAGDTGELF
TRBD2 | TRBJ2-3 | TRBV5-4 | ASSPERGAVSDTQY
TRBD1 | TRBJ2-1 | TRBV10-3 | AIKQGAADNEQF
. | TRBJ1-5 | TRBV7-2 | ASSLQGIGQPQH
. | TRBJ1-1 | TRBV5-1 | ASSLDIKGDEAF
TRBD2 | TRBJ2-5 | TRBV11-3 | ASSFGTSGRETQY
TRBD1 | TRBJ1-2 | TRBV6-2/TRBV6-3 | ASSYGTGFIYGYT
. | TRBJ1-1 | TRBV2 | ASSGDGGSTEAF
. | TRBJ2-7 | TRBV11-2 | ASSLTAGDSYEQY
. | TRBJ1-1 | TRBV27 | ASRLMTGTEAF
. | TRBJ2-7 | TRBV3-1/TRBV3-2 | ASSQVSGDDYEQY
. | TRBJ2-6 | TRBV19 | ASRGLSSGANVLT
. | TRBJ1-5 | TRBV19 | ASSVGRYQPQH